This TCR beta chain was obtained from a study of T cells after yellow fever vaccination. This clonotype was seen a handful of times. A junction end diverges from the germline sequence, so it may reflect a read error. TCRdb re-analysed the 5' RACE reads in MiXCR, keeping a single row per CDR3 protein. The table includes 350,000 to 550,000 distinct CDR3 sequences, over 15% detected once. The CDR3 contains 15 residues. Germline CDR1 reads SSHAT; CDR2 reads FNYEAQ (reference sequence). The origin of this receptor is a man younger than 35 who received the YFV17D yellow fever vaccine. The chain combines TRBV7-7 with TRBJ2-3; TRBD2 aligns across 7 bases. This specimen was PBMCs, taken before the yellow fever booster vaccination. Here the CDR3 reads CASSSGGGRTDTQYF. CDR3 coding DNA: TGTGCTAGCAGCTCAGGCGGGGGACGCACAGATACGCAGTATTTT.